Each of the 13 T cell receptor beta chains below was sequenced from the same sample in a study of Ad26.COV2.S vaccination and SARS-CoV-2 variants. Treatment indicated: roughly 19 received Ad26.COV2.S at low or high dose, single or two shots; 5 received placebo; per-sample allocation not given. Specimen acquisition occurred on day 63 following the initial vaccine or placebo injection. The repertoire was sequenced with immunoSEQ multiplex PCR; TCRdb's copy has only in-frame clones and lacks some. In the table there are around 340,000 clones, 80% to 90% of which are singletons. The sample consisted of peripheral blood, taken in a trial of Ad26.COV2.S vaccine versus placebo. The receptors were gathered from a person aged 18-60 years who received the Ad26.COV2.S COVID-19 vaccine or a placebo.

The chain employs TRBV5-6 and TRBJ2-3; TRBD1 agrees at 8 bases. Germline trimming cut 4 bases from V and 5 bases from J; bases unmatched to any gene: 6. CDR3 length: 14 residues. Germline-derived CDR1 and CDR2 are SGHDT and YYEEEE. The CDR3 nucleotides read TGTGCCAGCAGCAGACAGGGGCGGGTAGATACGCAGTATTTT. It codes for CASSRQGRVDTQYF.

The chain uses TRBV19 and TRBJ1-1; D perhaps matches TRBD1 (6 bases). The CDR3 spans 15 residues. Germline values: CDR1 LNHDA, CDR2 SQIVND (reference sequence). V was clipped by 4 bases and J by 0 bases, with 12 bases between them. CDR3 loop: CASSRRTAMNTEAFF. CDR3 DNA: TGTGCCAGTAGTAGACGGACAGCAATGAACACTGAAGCTTTCTTT.

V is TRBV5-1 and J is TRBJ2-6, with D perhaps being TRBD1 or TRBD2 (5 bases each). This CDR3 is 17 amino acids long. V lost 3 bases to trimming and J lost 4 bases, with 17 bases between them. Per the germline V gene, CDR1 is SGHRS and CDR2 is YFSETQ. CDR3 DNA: TGCGCCAGCAGCTGGGGGACGTTGACGGCGGGGGCCAACGTCCTGACTTTC. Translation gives CASSWGTLTAGANVLTF.

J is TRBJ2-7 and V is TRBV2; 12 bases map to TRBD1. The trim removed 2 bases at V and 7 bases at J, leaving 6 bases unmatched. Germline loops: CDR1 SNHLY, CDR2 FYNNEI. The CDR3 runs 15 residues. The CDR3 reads CASSELGQGASEQYF. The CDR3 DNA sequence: TGTGCCAGCAGTGAACTGGGACAGGGGGCAAGTGAGCAGTACTTC.

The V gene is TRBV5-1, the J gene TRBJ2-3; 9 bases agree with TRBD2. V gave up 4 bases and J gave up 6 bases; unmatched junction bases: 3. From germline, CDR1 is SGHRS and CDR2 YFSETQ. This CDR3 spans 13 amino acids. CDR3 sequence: CASSQTSGDTQYF. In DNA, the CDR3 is TGCGCCAGCAGCCAAACTAGCGGGGATACGCAGTATTTT.

Here the CDR3 DNA reads TGTGCCAGCAGTTTAAACCAGGGACTTGGCACAGATACGCAGTATTTT. This gives the protein CASSLNQGLGTDTQYF. The chain recombines TRBV28 with TRBJ2-3; perhaps TRBD2 as D (6 bases). Between the trimmed V and J ends, which lost 2 bases and 1 base, there was a span of 13 bases. The germline V gene has CDR1 MDHEN and CDR2 SYDVKM. This CDR3 region has 16 residues.

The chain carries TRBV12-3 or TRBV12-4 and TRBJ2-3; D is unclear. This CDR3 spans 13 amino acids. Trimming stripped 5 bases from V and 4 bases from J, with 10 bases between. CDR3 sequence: CASSPSGADTQYF. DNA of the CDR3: TGTGCCAGCAGTCCGAGTGGGGCAGATACGCAGTATTTT.

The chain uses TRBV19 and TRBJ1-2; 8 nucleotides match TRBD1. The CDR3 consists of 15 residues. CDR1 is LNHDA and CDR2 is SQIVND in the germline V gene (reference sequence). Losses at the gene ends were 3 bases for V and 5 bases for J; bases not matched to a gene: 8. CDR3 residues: CASSMSDRVWYGYTF. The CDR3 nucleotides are TGTGCCAGTAGTATGTCGGACAGGGTCTGGTATGGCTACACCTTC.

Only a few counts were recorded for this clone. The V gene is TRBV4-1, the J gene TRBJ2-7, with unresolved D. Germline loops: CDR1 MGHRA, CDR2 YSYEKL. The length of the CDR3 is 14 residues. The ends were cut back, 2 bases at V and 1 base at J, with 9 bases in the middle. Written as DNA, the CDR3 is TGCGCCAGCAGCCAAATTGGCGGATCCTACGAGCAGTACTTC. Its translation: CASSQIGGSYEQYF.

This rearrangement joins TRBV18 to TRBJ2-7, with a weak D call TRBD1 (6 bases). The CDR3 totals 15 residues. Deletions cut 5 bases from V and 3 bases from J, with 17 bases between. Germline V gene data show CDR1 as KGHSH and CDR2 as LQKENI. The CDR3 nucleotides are TGTGCCAGCTCAGTCACAGGGATCGGTCTCTACGAGCAGTACTTC. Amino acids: CASSVTGIGLYEQYF.

The CDR3: CAWSSGRAGLYSNQPQHF. The CDR3 DNA follows: TGTGCCTGGAGTTCGGGGAGGGCGGGGTTGTATAGCAATCAGCCCCAGCATTTT. The J gene is TRBJ1-5, the V gene TRBV30; D is unclear. This CDR3 is built from 18 residues. Germline loops: CDR1 GTSNPN, CDR2 SVGIG (reference sequence). V lost 2 bases to trimming and J lost 0 bases, with 20 bases between them.

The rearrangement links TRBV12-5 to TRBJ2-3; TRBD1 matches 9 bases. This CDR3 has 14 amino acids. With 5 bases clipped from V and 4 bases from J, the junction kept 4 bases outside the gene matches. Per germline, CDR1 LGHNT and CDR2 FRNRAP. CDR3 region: CASGSGQGPDTQYF. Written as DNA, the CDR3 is TGTGCTAGTGGTAGCGGACAGGGGCCAGATACGCAGTATTTT.

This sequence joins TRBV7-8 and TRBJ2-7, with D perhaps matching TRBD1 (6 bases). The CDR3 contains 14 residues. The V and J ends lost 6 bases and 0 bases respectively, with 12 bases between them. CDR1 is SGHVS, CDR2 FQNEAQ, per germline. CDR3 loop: CASSGGQSSYEQYF. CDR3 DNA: TGTGCCAGCAGTGGGGGCCAAAGCTCCTACGAGCAGTACTTC.